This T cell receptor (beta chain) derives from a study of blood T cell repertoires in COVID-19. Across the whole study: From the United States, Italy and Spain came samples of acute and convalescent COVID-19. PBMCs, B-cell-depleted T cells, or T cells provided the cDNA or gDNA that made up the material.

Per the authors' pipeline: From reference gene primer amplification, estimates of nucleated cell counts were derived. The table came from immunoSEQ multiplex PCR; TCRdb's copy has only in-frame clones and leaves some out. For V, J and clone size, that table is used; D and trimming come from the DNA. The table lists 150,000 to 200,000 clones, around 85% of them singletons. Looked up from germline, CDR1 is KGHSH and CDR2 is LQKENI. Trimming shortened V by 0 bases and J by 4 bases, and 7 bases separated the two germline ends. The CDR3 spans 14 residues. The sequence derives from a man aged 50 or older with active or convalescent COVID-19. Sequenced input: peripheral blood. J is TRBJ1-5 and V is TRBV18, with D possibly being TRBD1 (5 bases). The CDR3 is CASSPPAGNQPQHF. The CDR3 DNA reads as TGTGCCAGCTCACCACCGGCAGGGAATCAGCCCCAGCATTTT.